This note documents a single T cell receptor (beta chain) sequence. Germline V CDR1 and CDR2: SGHRS, YFSETQ. This CDR3 is 15 amino acids long. After removal of 4 bases from V and 1 base from J, the junction contained 7 bases not matched to a gene. The data are from a study of Graves' ophthalmopathy and Graves' hyperthyroidism. Amplification of TCR beta CDR3 regions used RNA transcripts. An initial RT-PCR round employing HTBI primers preceded a second-round multiplex PCR. Via MiXCR, TCRdb re-called the multiplex PCR reads, giving one row per CDR3 protein. The table shows around 470,000 distinct CDR3 sequences, with 13% to 15% occurring only once.

What was sequenced was blood. The chain has TRBV5-1 and TRBJ2-7; 8 bases are shared with TRBD1. The sequence was collected from a woman aged 25 to 45 with Graves' ophthalmopathy. The CDR3 protein is CASSGSGGMSYEQYF. For the CDR3, the DNA is TGCGCCAGCAGCGGCTCAGGGGGCATGTCCTACGAGCAGTACTTC.